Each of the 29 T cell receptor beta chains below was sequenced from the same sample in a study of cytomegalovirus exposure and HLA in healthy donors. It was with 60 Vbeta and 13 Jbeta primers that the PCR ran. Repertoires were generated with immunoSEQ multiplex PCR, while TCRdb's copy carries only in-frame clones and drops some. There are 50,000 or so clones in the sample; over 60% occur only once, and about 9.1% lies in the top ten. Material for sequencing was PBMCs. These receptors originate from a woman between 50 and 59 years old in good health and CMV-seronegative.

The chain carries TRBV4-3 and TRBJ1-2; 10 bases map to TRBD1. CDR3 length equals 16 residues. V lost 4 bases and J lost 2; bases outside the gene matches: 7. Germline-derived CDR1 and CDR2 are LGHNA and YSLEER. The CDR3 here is CASSLGQGIGNYGYTF. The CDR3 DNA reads TGCGCCAGCAGCCTGGGACAGGGGATAGGGAACTATGGCTACACCTTC.

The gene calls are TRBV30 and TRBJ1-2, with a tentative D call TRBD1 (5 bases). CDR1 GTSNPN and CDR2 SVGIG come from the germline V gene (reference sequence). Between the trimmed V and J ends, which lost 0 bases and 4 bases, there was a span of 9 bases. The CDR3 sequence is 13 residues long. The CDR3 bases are TGTGCCTGGAGTGTATCGGGGGGCTATGGCTACACCTTC. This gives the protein CAWSVSGGYGYTF.

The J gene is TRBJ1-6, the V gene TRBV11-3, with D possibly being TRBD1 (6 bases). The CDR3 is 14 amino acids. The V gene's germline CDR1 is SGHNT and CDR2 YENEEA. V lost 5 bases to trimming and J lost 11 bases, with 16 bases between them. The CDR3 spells CASSPEGESPPLHF. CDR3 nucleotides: TGTGCCAGCAGCCCCGAGGGGGAATCTCCACCCCTCCACTTT.

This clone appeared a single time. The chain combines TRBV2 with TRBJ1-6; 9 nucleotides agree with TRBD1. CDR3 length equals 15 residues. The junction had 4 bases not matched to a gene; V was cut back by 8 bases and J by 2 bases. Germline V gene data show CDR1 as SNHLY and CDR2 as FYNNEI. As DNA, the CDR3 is TGTGCCAGCGGGGGACAGGGTGCCTATAATTCACCCCTCCACTTT. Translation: CASGGQGAYNSPLHF.

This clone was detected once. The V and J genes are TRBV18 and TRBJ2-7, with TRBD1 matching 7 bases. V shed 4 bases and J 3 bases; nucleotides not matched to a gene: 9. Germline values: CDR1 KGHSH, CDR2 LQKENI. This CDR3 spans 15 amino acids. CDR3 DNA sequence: TGTGCCAGCTCACTATCATGGGACAGCAACTACGAGCAGTACTTC. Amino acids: CASSLSWDSNYEQYF.

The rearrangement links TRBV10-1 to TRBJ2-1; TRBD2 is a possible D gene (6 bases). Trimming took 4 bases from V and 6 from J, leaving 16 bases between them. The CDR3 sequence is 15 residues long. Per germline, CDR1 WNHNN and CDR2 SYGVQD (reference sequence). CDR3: CASSGGRRSSNEQFF. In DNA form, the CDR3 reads TGCGCCAGCAGTGGGGGGAGGCGGTCTAGCAATGAGCAGTTCTTC.

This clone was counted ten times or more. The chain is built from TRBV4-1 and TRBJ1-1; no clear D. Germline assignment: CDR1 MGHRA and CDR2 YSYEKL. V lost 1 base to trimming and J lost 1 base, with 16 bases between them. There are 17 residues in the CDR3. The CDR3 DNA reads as TGCGCCAGCAGCCAAGGGAGTTTGCGGTCTTCGAACACTGAAGCTTTCTTT. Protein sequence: CASSQGSLRSSNTEAFF.

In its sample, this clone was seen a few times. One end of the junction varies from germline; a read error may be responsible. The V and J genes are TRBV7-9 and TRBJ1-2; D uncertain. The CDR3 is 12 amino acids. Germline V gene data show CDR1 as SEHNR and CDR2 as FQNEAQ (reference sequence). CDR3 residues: CSSSLRQDGYTF. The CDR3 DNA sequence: TGTTCCAGCAGCTTAAGGCAGGATGGCTACACCTTC.

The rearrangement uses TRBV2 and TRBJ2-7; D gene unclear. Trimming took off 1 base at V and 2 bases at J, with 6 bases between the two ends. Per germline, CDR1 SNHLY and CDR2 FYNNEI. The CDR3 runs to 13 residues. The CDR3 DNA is TGTGCCAGCAGTGAAGTAGTTCCCTACGAGCAGTACTTC. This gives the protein CASSEVVPYEQYF.

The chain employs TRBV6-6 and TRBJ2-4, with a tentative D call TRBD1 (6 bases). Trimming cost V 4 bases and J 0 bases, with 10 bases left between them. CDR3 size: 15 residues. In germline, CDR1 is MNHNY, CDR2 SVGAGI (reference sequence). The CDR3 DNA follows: TGTGCCAGCAGTTGGGGACATCTAGCCAAAAACATTCAGTACTTC. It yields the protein CASSWGHLAKNIQYF.

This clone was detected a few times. Here the CDR3 DNA reads TGCGCCAGCAGCCGGGGACAGGGCACAGATACGCAGTATTTT. It is translated as CASSRGQGTDTQYF. V usage is TRBV4-3 and J usage is TRBJ2-3; TRBD1 aligns across 8 bases. The CDR3 is 14 residues long. The germline CDR1 and CDR2 sequences are LGHNA and YSLEER. V lost 4 bases to trimming and J lost 1 base; unmatched junction nucleotides: 1.

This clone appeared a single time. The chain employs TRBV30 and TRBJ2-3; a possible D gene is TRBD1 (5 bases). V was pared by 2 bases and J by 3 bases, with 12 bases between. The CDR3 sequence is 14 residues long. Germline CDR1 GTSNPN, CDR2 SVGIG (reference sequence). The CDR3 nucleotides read TGTGCCTGGAGTAGGGGCTCTCGGACAGATACGCAGTATTTT. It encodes CAWSRGSRTDTQYF.

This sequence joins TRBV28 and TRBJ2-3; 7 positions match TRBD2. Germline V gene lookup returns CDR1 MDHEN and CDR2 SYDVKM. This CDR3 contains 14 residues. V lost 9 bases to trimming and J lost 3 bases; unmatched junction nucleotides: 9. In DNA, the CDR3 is TGTGCCAGTTCCAGCGGCGGGGGTACAGATACGCAGTATTTT. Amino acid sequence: CASSSGGGTDTQYF.

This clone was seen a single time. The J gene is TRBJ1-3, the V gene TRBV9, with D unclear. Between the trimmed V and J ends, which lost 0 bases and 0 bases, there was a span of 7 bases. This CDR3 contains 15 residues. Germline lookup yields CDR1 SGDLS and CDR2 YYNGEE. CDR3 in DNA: TGTGCCAGCAGCGTAGGGCAGGCCTCTGGAAACACCATATATTTT. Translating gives CASSVGQASGNTIYF.

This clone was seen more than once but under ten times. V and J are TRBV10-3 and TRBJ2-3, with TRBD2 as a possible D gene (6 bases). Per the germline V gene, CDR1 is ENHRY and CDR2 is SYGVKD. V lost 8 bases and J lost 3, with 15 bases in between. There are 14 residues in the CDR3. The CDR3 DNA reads TGTGCCATCGGAGGGGCCAGACGAACAGATACGCAGTATTTT. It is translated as CAIGGARRTDTQYF.

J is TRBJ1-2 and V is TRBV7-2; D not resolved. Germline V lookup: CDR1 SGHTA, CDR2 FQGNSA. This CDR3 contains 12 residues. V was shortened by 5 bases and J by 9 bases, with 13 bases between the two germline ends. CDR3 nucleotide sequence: TGTGCCAGCAGCCACTCCGCGTCTCGCTACACCTTC. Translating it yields CASSHSASRYTF.

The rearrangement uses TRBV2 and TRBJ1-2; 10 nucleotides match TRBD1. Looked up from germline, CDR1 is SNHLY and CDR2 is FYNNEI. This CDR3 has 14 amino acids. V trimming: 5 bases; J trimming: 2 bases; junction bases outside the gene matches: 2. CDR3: CASSRQGANYGYTF. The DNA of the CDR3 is TGTGCCAGCAGTAGACAGGGGGCAAACTATGGCTACACCTTC.

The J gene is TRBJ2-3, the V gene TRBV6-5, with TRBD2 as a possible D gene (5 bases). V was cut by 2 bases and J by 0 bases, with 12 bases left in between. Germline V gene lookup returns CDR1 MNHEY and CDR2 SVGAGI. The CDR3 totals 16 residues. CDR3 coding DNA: TGTGCCAGCAGTTACGATCGGACTCAAAGCACAGATACGCAGTATTTT. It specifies CASSYDRTQSTDTQYF.

The CDR3 is CSTGRTLNTEAFF. CDR3 DNA sequence: TGCAGCACTGGGAGGACACTTAACACTGAAGCTTTCTTT. This sequence joins TRBV29-1 and TRBJ1-1, with TRBD1 as a possible D gene (5 bases). The V and J ends lost 8 bases and 2 bases respectively, with 15 bases between them. In germline, CDR1 is SQVTM, CDR2 ANQGSEA. The CDR3 totals 13 residues.

The CDR3 region has the DNA TGTGCCAGCTCCCAACCCCAGGGGGGCACAGATACGCAGTATTTT. Protein sequence: CASSQPQGGTDTQYF. This chain joins TRBV18 and TRBJ2-3; 7 positions agree with TRBD1. CDR3 length equals 15 residues. The V and J ends lost 6 bases and 1 base, in that order; junction bases with no gene match: 7. CDR1 is KGHSH and CDR2 is LQKENI in the germline V gene. The full variable domain, with the rest looked up from reference TRBV18 and TRBJ2-3, is NAGVMQNPRHLVRRRGQEARLRCSPMKGHSHVYWYRQLPEEGLKFMVYLQKENIIDESGMPKERFSAEFPKEGPSILRIQQVVRGDSAAYFCASSQPQGGTDTQYFGPGTRLTVL.

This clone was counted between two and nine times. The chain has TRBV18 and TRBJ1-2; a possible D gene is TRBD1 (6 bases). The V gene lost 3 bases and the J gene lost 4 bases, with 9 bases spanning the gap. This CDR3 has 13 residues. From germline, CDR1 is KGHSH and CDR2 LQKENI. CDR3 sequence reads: CASSPADSYGYTF. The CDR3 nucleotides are TGTGCCAGCTCACCGGCGGACAGCTATGGCTACACCTTC.

The CDR3 sequence: CASSPQVTKGHEQYF. DNA of the CDR3: TGTGCCAGCAGTCCACAGGTAACGAAGGGGCACGAGCAGTACTTC. The chain uses TRBV27 and TRBJ2-7; maybe TRBD1 (5 bases). CDR1 and CDR2 (germline): MNHEY, SMNVEV (reference sequence). This CDR3 is 15 amino acids long. V was cut by 5 bases and J by 5 bases, with 19 bases left in between.

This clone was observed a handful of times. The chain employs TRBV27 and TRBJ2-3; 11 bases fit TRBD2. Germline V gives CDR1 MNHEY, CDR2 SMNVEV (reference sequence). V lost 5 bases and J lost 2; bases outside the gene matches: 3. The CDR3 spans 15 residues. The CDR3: CASSPTSGVTDTQYF. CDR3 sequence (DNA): TGTGCCAGCAGTCCGACTAGCGGGGTCACAGATACGCAGTATTTT.

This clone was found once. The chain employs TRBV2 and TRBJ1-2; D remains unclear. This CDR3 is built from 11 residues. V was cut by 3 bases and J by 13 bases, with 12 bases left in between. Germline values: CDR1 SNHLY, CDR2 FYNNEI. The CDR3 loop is CASSESSYSTF. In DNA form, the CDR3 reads TGTGCCAGCAGTGAGTCCTCTTATAGCACCTTC.

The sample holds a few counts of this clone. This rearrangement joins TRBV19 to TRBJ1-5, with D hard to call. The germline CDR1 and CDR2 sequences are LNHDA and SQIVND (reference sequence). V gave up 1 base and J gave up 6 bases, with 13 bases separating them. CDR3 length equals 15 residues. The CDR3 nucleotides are TGTGCCAGTAGTATAGTACCAGGCCCCCTTCAGCCCCAGCATTTT. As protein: CASSIVPGPLQPQHF.

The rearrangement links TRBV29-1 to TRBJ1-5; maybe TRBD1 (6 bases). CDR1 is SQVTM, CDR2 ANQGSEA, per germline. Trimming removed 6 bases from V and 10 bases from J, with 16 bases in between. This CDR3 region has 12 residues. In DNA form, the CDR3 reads TGCAGCGTGGGGACAAGGGAGGGACCCCAGCATTTT. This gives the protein CSVGTREGPQHF. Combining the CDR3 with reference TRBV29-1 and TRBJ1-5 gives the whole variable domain SAVISQKPSRDICQRGTSLTIQCQVDSQVTMMFWYRQQPGQSLTLIATANQGSEATYESGFVIDKFPISRPNLTFSTLTVSNMSPEDSSIYLCSVGTREGPQHFGDGTRLSIL.

Written as DNA, the CDR3 is TGCGCCAGCAGCTTCAGGGGAGGGGATACGCAGTATTTT. Translating gives CASSFRGGDTQYF. The chain combines TRBV5-1 with TRBJ2-3; D perhaps matches TRBD2 (7 bases). The CDR3 runs to 13 residues. V shed 2 bases and J shed 6 bases, with 10 bases lying between them. From germline, CDR1 is SGHRS and CDR2 YFSETQ.

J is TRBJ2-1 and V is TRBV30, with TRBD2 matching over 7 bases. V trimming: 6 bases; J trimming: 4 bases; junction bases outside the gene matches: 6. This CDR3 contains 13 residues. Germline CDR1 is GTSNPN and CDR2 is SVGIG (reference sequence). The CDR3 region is CACSGMEYNEQFF. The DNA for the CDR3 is TGTGCCTGCAGCGGGATGGAGTACAATGAGCAGTTCTTC. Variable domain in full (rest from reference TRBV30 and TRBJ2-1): SQTIHQWPATLVQPVGSPLSLECTVEGTSNPNLYWYRQAAGRGLQLLFYSVGIGQISSEVPQNLSASRPQDRQFILSSKKLLLSDSGFYLCACSGMEYNEQFFGPGTRLTVL.

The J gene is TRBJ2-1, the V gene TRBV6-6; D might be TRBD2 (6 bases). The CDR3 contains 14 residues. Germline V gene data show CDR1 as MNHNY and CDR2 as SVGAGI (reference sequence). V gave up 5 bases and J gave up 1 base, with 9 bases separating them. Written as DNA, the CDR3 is TGTGCCAGCAGTGCTAGCGCGTCCTACAATGAGCAGTTCTTC. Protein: CASSASASYNEQFF.